This TCR beta chain is drawn from a study of blood T cell repertoires in COVID-19. Original processing notes: Reference gene primer amplification gave nucleated cell count estimates. Here immunoSEQ multiplex PCR was the method, and the copy in TCRdb shows in-frame clones only, minus some. From that table come the V and J calls and clone size; the DNA was used to work out D and trimming. The data show some 93,000 clones, 75% to 90% seen once. The CDR3 totals 15 residues. Germline V gives CDR1 KGHDR, CDR2 SFDVKD. V was shortened by 3 bases and J by 2 bases, with 9 bases between the two germline ends. This clone appeared a few times.

This chain uses TRBV24-1 with TRBJ2-2; D perhaps matches TRBD2 (6 bases). This sequence was found in an elderly woman with acute or convalescent COVID-19. The specimen sequenced was peripheral blood. CDR3 bases: TGTGCCACCAGTGATGAGGGGACTAACACCGGGGAGCTGTTTTTT. Its protein is CATSDEGTNTGELFF.